A single sample is the source of the 23 T cell receptor beta chains below, sequenced in a study of identifying expanded T cells in peripheral blood. Generated by immunoSEQ multiplex PCR, the TCRdb table keeps only in-frame clones and is missing some. The sample lists around 100,000 clones, around 89% occurring once. The sample was blood. These receptors were collected from a person aged 18-70 years in good health.

This chain joins TRBV5-1 and TRBJ2-1; TRBD1 might be the D (6 bases). Germline CDR1 reads SGHRS; CDR2 reads YFSETQ. The V and J ends lost 0 bases and 7 bases respectively, with 8 bases between them. The CDR3 is 13 residues long. CDR3 DNA sequence: TGCGCCAGCAGCTTGGGTCAGGGGAATGAGCAGTTCTTC. This translates into CASSLGQGNEQFF.

V usage is TRBV19 and J usage is TRBJ2-4, with a tentative D call TRBD2 (7 bases). The length of the CDR3 is 15 residues. The V end was cut by 2 bases, the J end by 2 bases, with 10 bases between. CDR1 and CDR2 from the germline V gene are LNHDA and SQIVND (reference sequence). The CDR3 bases are TGTGCCAGTAGTATAATGCGGGGGCCCAAAAACATTCAGTACTTC. Encoded protein: CASSIMRGPKNIQYF.

In DNA form, the CDR3 reads TGTGCCAGCAGCCGGCGGGACCGACCAGAAAAACTGTTTTTT. It translates to CASSRRDRPEKLFF. V usage is TRBV14 and J usage is TRBJ1-4, with D maybe TRBD1 (5 bases). There are 14 residues in the CDR3. The germline CDR1 and CDR2 sequences are SGHDN and FVKESK. V was pared by 4 bases and J by 8 bases, with 14 bases between. Complete variable domain (other parts from reference TRBV14 and TRBJ1-4): EAGVTQFPSHSVIEKGQTVTLRCDPISGHDNLYWYRRVMGKEIKFLLHFVKESKQDESGMPNNRFLAERTGGTYSTLKVQPAELEDSGVYFCASSRRDRPEKLFFGSGTQLSVL.

The CDR3 nucleotides read TGTGCCAGCAGCGACTATTTGGGACAGTCAGTCTATGGCTACACCTTC. It translates to CASSDYLGQSVYGYTF. This chain connects TRBV7-2 to TRBJ1-2, with TRBD1 matching over 7 bases. V trimming: 5 bases; J trimming: 4 bases; junction bases outside the gene matches: 13. CDR1 and CDR2 from the germline V gene are SGHTA and FQGNSA. This CDR3 is built from 16 residues.

The V gene is TRBV5-4, the J gene TRBJ2-2, with TRBD2 matching 10 bases. CDR1 is SGHNT, CDR2 YYREEE, per germline (reference sequence). V shed 0 bases, J shed 2 bases, and the junction held 4 bases outside the gene matches. The CDR3 runs 17 residues. The CDR3 sequence is CASSLGSGGTNTGELFF. CDR3 in DNA: TGTGCCAGCAGCTTGGGTAGCGGGGGGACCAACACCGGGGAGCTGTTTTTT.

V is TRBV13 and J is TRBJ1-1; TRBD1 might be the D (5 bases). The CDR3 contains 12 residues. V was pared by 0 bases and J by 11 bases, with 10 bases between. From germline, CDR1 is PRHDT and CDR2 FYEKMQ (reference sequence). CDR3 region: CASSLGGGRAFF. For the CDR3, the DNA is TGTGCCAGCAGCTTAGGCGGGGGGAGGGCTTTCTTT.

The gene calls are TRBV10-3 and TRBJ2-3, with TRBD1 as a possible D gene (5 bases). V lost 8 bases and J 6 bases, leaving 15 bases between the germline ends. Germline V lookup: CDR1 ENHRY, CDR2 SYGVKD. This CDR3 is 13 amino acids long. The CDR3 is CAIEDSLRDTQYF. The CDR3 nucleotides read TGTGCCATCGAAGACAGCCTTCGGGATACGCAGTATTTT.

CDR3 in amino acids: CAWSRTATNEKLFF. CDR3 DNA: TGTGCCTGGAGCCGGACTGCAACTAATGAAAAACTGTTTTTT. V and J are TRBV30 and TRBJ1-4; D gene uncertain. This CDR3 is built from 14 residues. The V end was cut by 3 bases, the J end by 0 bases, with 8 bases between. CDR1 and CDR2 (germline): GTSNPN, SVGIG (reference sequence).

This chain joins TRBV4-3 and TRBJ1-3; D ambiguous. This CDR3 is 15 amino acids long. The germline V gene encodes CDR1 LGHNA and CDR2 YSLEER. V shed 0 bases and J shed 0 bases, with 6 bases lying between them. For the CDR3, the DNA is TGCGCCAGCAGCCAAGATGGGCGCTCTGGAAACACCATATATTTT. It specifies CASSQDGRSGNTIYF.

V is TRBV7-2 and J is TRBJ2-4, with 7 bases matching TRBD1. The CDR3 is 13 residues long. Germline V gene sequence: CDR1 SGHTA, CDR2 FQGNSA. V was clipped by 7 bases and J by 7 bases; unmatched bases: 7. CDR3 bases: TGTGCCAGCACCAAGACAGGGTTGAACATTCAGTACTTC. It yields the protein CASTKTGLNIQYF.

This chain links TRBV10-3 with TRBJ2-1, with 8 bases fitting TRBD1. Germline loops: CDR1 ENHRY, CDR2 SYGVKD. The CDR3 runs to 17 residues. Trimming removed 5 bases from V and 5 bases from J; junction bases left unmatched: 14. The chain's CDR3 is CAISPSSGGAGNNEQFF. DNA of the CDR3: TGTGCCATCAGTCCTTCTTCAGGGGGCGCGGGAAACAATGAGCAGTTCTTC.

The genes are TRBV11-2 and TRBJ2-7, with TRBD1 identical over 9 bases. CDR1 and CDR2 (germline): SGHAT, FQNNGV. Trimming at V came to 5 bases and at J to 6 bases, leaving 8 bases not matched to a gene. The CDR3 is made up of 14 amino acids. CDR3 nucleotide sequence: TGTGCCAGCAGCCCGACAGGGGGACGACTCGAGCAGTACTTC. It translates to CASSPTGGRLEQYF.

The rearrangement uses TRBV6-5 and TRBJ2-6; D is unclear. CDR1 is MNHEY, CDR2 SVGAGI, per germline. The CDR3 is 11 amino acids. Trimming shortened V by 6 bases and J by 4 bases, and 1 base separated the two germline ends. This CDR3 reads CASRGANVLTF. The CDR3 DNA reads as TGTGCCAGCAGAGGGGCCAACGTCCTGACTTTC.

The chain has TRBV28 and TRBJ2-4; a possible D gene is TRBD2 (6 bases). The CDR3 loop spans 11 amino acids. CDR1 and CDR2 (germline): MDHEN, SYDVKM. Deletions cut 5 bases from V and 8 bases from J, with 7 bases between. Here the CDR3 reads CASSPGDIQYF. DNA for the CDR3: TGTGCCAGCAGTCCGGGGGACATTCAGTACTTC.

V is TRBV7-6 and J is TRBJ2-3; D is possibly TRBD1 or TRBD2 (6 bases each). CDR3 length: 12 residues. Germline V gene sequence: CDR1 SGHVS, CDR2 FNYEAQ. Trimming took off 9 bases at V and 6 bases at J, with 13 bases between the two ends. As DNA, the CDR3 is TGTGCCAGTTCACGGGGGCCGGATACGCAGTATTTT. It translates to CASSRGPDTQYF.

The V call is TRBV18, the J call TRBJ2-2; the D is unclear. The germline V gene has CDR1 KGHSH and CDR2 LQKENI. Trimming took off 6 bases at V and 2 bases at J, with 10 bases between the two ends. The CDR3 spans 14 residues. In DNA form, the CDR3 reads TGTGCCAGCTCTACCCGGGCCAACACCGGGGAGCTGTTTTTT. As protein: CASSTRANTGELFF.

The rearrangement uses TRBV5-5 and TRBJ2-7; D may be TRBD1 (5 bases). The germline V gene has CDR1 SGHKS and CDR2 YYEKEE (reference sequence). The CDR3 extends over 16 amino acids. V was cut by 1 base and J by 4 bases, with 18 bases left in between. The CDR3: CASSLILRQRSYEQYF. In nucleotides, the CDR3 is TGTGCCAGCAGCTTGATTCTTAGACAGCGAAGTTACGAGCAGTACTTC.

The chain combines TRBV2 with TRBJ1-1; D remains unclear. V was pared by 4 bases and J by 10 bases, with 7 bases between. CDR3 length equals 10 residues. Germline CDR1 reads SNHLY; CDR2 reads FYNNEI. CDR3 protein: CASSGRVAFF. CDR3 nucleotides: TGTGCCAGCAGTGGTAGGGTAGCTTTCTTT.

For the CDR3, the DNA is TGCGCCAGCAGCCAAGACATTATAAATAATTCACCCCTCCACTTT. This gives the protein CASSQDIINNSPLHF. This chain joins TRBV4-3 and TRBJ1-6; no firm D call. Germline V gene data show CDR1 as LGHNA and CDR2 as YSLEER. V was cut by 0 bases and J by 5 bases, with 8 bases left in between. This CDR3 spans 15 amino acids.

The chain has TRBV7-9 and TRBJ2-3; 7 positions agree with TRBD1. Germline loops: CDR1 SEHNR, CDR2 FQNEAQ (reference sequence). V trimming: 5 bases; J trimming: 0 bases; junction bases outside the gene matches: 8. The length of the CDR3 is 16 residues. For the CDR3, the DNA is TGTGCCAGCAGCCCTGGGACAGCTTCTAGCACAGATACGCAGTATTTT. This sequence encodes CASSPGTASSTDTQYF.

The count of this clone is one. V is TRBV7-2 and J is TRBJ1-6; 9 bases fit TRBD1. With 4 bases clipped from V and 10 bases from J, the junction kept 11 bases outside the gene matches. The germline CDR1 and CDR2 sequences are SGHTA and FQGNSA. The CDR3 length is 16 residues. The CDR3: CASSSAGGTGLSPLHF. DNA of the CDR3: TGTGCCAGCAGCTCAGCTGGGGGGACAGGGCTGTCACCCCTCCACTTT. Full variable domain (rest looked up from reference TRBV7-2 and TRBJ1-6): GAGVSQSPSNKVTEKGKDVELRCDPISGHTALYWYRQSLGQGLEFLIYFQGNSAPDKSGLPSDRFSAERTGGSVSTLTIQRTQQEDSAVYLCASSSAGGTGLSPLHFGNGTRLTVT.

The rearrangement links TRBV7-2 to TRBJ2-7; 8 bases are a match to TRBD1. Germline V gene lookup returns CDR1 SGHTA and CDR2 FQGNSA. The CDR3 runs to 15 residues. J lost 2 bases, V lost 2 bases, and 5 bases had no gene match. This CDR3 reads CASSLWAGGTYEQYF. The CDR3 DNA sequence: TGTGCCAGCAGCTTATGGGCAGGGGGCACCTACGAGCAGTACTTC.

The chain carries TRBV4-1 and TRBJ2-7; 8 positions match TRBD1. V trimming: 1 base; J trimming: 1 base; junction bases outside the gene matches: 6. The germline gives CDR1 MGHRA, CDR2 YSYEKL. CDR3 size: 16 residues. CDR3 residues: CASSQAGTGASYEQYF. In DNA form, the CDR3 reads TGCGCCAGCAGCCAAGCCGGGACAGGAGCTTCCTACGAGCAGTACTTC.